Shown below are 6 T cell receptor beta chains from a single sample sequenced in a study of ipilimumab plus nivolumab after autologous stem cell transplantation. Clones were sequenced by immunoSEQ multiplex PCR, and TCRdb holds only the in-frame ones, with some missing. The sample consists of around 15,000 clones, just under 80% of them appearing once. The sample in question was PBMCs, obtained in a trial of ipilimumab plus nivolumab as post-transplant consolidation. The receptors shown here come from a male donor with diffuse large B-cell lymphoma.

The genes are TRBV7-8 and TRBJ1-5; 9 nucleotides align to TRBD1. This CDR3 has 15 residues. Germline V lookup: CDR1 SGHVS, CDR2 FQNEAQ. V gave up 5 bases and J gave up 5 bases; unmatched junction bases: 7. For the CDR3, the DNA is TGTGCCAGCAGCCCGGGACAGGGTATTGATCAGCCCCAGCATTTT. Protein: CASSPGQGIDQPQHF.

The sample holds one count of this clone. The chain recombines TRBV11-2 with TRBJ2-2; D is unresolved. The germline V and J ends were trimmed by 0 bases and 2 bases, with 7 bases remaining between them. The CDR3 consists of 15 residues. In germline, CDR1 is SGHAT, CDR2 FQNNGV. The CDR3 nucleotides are TGTGCCAGCAGCTTAGACAGCTTAAACACCGGGGAGCTGTTTTTT. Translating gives CASSLDSLNTGELFF. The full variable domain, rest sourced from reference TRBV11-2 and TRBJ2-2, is EAGVAQSPRYKIIEKRQSVAFWCNPISGHATLYWYQQILGQGPKLLIQFQNNGVVDDSQLPKDRFSAERLKGVDSTLKIQPAKLEDSAVYLCASSLDSLNTGELFFGEGSRLTVL.

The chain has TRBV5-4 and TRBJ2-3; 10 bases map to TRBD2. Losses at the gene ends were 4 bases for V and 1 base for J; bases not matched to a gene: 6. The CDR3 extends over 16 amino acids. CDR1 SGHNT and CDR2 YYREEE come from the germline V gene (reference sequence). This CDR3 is CASSPLAGGRTDTQYF. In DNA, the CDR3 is TGTGCCAGCAGCCCATTAGCGGGGGGACGCACAGATACGCAGTATTTT. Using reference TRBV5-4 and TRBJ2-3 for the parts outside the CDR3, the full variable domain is ETGVTQSPTHLIKTRGQQVTLRCSSQSGHNTVSWYQQALGQGPQFIFQYYREEENGRGNFPPRFSGLQFPNYSSELNVNALELDDSALYLCASSPLAGGRTDTQYFGPGTRLTVL.

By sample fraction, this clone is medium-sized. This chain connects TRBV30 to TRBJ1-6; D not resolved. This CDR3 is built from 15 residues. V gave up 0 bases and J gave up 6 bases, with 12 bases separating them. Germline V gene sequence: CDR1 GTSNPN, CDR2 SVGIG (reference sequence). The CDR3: CAWSVIPVPNSPLHF. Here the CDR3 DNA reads TGTGCCTGGAGTGTTATCCCTGTACCTAATTCACCCCTCCACTTT.

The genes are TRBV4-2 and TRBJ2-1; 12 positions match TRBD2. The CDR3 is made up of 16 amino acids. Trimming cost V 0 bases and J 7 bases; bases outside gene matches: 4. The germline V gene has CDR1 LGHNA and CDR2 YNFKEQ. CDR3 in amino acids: CASSQDLAGGANEQFF. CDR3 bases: TGTGCCAGCAGCCAAGATCTAGCGGGGGGGGCGAATGAGCAGTTCTTC.

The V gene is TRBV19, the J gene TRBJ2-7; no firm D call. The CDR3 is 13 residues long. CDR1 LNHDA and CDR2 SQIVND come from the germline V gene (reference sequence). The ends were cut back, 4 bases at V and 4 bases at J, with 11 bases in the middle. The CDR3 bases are TGTGCCAGTAGTACTAGTATTGGTTACGAGCAGTACTTC. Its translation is CASSTSIGYEQYF.